This TCR beta chain was recorded in a study of early T cells in non-severe SARS-CoV-2 infection. Study background: The chains were unpaired, and the sequenced material was bulk RNA from unsorted whole blood. Overall study findings and caveats: A preference for anti-spike CD8 responses marked VDJdb matching, which missed private and CD4 specificities.

There are 16 residues in the CDR3. Germline values: CDR1 SGDLS, CDR2 YYNGEE. The V end was cut by 3 bases, the J end by 1 base, with 11 bases between. Details on this clonotype: The target antigen is unknown.

Each cDNA molecule carried a unique molecular identifier. TCRdb recomputed calls from the 5' RACE reads with MiXCR, one row per CDR3 protein. The sample has tens of thousands of distinct CDR3 sequences, under 15% seen once. The receptor was isolated from an adult who was a healthcare worker with PCR-confirmed SARS-CoV-2 infection or an uninfected control (not recorded which). The specimen comprised whole blood, sampled at baseline. The rearrangement joins TRBV9 to TRBJ2-6; perhaps TRBD1 as D (6 bases). In nucleotides, the CDR3 is TGTGCCAGCAGCGCATTACAGGGTTCTGGGGCCAACGTCCTGACTTTC. It yields the protein CASSALQGSGANVLTF.